This T cell receptor beta chain is from a study of T cell responses to AZD1222 COVID-19 vaccine. Study in general: Doses given second, at about 4 or about 12 weeks, were pooled.

A word on this clone: The antigen remains undetermined.

The data were produced by immunoSEQ multiplex PCR, yet TCRdb's version contains in-frame clones alone and is incomplete. The sample includes under 150,000 clones, about 93% of them seen just once. Study conclusions and caveats: Among vaccine-associated CD4 TCRs, coverage spanned spike, with dominance at 160-218 and 743-854. Seropositive status at baseline applied to only five to seven AZD1222 recipients.

The CDR3 runs to 15 residues. This receptor was obtained from an adult in good health. The sample consisted of peripheral blood, taken on day 0 of AZD1222 vaccination. The chain carries TRBV21-1 and TRBJ1-6; the D call of TRBD1 is as the table states it, not checked on the DNA. TRBV21-1 is recorded as a pseudogene. CDR3 in DNA: TGTGCCAGCAGCAAAACAGGCGTGATCGATTCACCCCTCCACTTT. Residues: CASSKTGVIDSPLHF.